This TCR beta chain is drawn from a study of low-dose radiotherapy and immunotherapy resistance in tumors. Study information: Cyclophosphamide went in intravenously at 200 mg/m2 every two weeks, one day before radiation and immunotherapy.

First-strand cDNA relied on TRAV- and TRBV-specific primers spanning alpha and beta chains. A constant-region primer paired with the V-primer adapter amplified TCRs over roughly 18 PCR cycles. TCRdb called the reads again in MiXCR, with one record for every CDR3 protein. The repertoire holds some 60,000 distinct CDR3 sequences, with about 25% as singletons. The time point: before trial treatment. Administered to the donors were nivolumab, ipilimumab, aspirin, low-dose cyclophosphamide and low-dose radiotherapy. The V and J ends lost 0 bases and 2 bases, in that order; junction bases with no gene match: 13. The CDR3 is made up of 17 amino acids. Per germline, CDR1 DFQATT and CDR2 SNEGSKA (reference sequence).

The rearrangement links TRBV20-1 to TRBJ2-7, with TRBD2 matching 7 bases. The receptor was derived from a male donor with rectosigmoid adenocarcinoma. Sequencing used PBMCs, obtained before treatment. The CDR3 is CSARDLSGPSGPYEQYF. CDR3 nucleotides: TGCAGTGCTAGAGATCTTTCTGGTCCTAGCGGACCCTACGAGCAGTACTTC.